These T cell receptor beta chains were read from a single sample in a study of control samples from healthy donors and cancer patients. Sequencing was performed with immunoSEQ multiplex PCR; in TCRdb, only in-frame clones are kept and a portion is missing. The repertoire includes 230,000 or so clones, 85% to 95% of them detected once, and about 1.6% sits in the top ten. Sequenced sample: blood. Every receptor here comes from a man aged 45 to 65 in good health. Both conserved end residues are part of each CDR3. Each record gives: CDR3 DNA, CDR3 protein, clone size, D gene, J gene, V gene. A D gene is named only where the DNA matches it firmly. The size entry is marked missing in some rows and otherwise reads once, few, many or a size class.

CDR3nt: TGCGCCAGCAGCTTGGGTTTTGGGACTTCCCACGAGCAGTACTTC
CDR3aa: CASSLGFGTSHEQYF
abundance: NA
d_gene: NA
j_gene: TRBJ2-7
v_gene: TRBV5-1

CDR3nt: TGCGCCAGCTGTCAAACGGAGGGCTACGAGCAGTACTTC
CDR3aa: CASCQTEGYEQYF
abundance: once
d_gene: NA
j_gene: TRBJ2-7
v_gene: TRBV5-1

CDR3nt: TGTGCCAGCAGTGAAAGAGGGGAGGGAAAAGCTTTCTTT
CDR3aa: CASSERGEGKAFF
abundance: NA
d_gene: NA
j_gene: TRBJ1-1
v_gene: TRBV2

CDR3nt: TGTGCCAGAAGCGAGGGGGGCATTGACACCGGGGAGCTGTTTTTT
CDR3aa: CARSEGGIDTGELFF
abundance: NA
d_gene: NA
j_gene: TRBJ2-2
v_gene: TRBV7-5

CDR3nt: TGTGCCAGCAGCTCCGGACAGGGGCCCTACGAGCAGTACTTC
CDR3aa: CASSSGQGPYEQYF
abundance: NA
d_gene: TRBD1
j_gene: TRBJ2-7
v_gene: TRBV7-2

CDR3nt: TGTGCCAGCAGCCCAACAACAGGAGATACGCAGTATTTT
CDR3aa: CASSPTTGDTQYF
abundance: NA
d_gene: NA
j_gene: TRBJ2-3
v_gene: TRBV7-8

CDR3nt: TGTGCCAGCAGTGCCATCCCGGGACAGGGTAACTACGAGCAGTACTTC
CDR3aa: CASSAIPGQGNYEQYF
abundance: NA
d_gene: TRBD1
j_gene: TRBJ2-7
v_gene: TRBV6-1

CDR3nt: TGCGCCAGCAGCCAAGAAGGGTCAGGGACGCCTAAGAGCTCCTATAATTCACCCCTCCACTTT
CDR3aa: CASSQEGSGTPKSSYNSPLHF
abundance: NA
d_gene: NA
j_gene: TRBJ1-6
v_gene: TRBV4-3

CDR3nt: TGTGCCAGCAGCCCAAGGGGGCAGGATACGCAGTATTTT
CDR3aa: CASSPRGQDTQYF
abundance: once
d_gene: TRBD1
j_gene: TRBJ2-3
v_gene: TRBV7-9

CDR3nt: TGTGCCAGCAGCCAAGATCAGGTAAAGGGCGGAAAGCAGTACTTC
CDR3aa: CASSQDQVKGGKQYF
abundance: NA
d_gene: NA
j_gene: TRBJ2-7
v_gene: TRBV3-1/TRBV3-2

CDR3nt: TGTGCCAGCAGCCGGGAGGGTTCACCCCTCCACTTT
CDR3aa: CASSREGSPLHF
abundance: NA
d_gene: NA
j_gene: TRBJ1-6
v_gene: TRBV6-5

CDR3nt: TGTGCCAGCAGCGGTTACAGGGTGGACTCTGGAAACACCATATATTTT
CDR3aa: CASSGYRVDSGNTIYF
abundance: NA
d_gene: NA
j_gene: TRBJ1-3
v_gene: TRBV7-8

CDR3nt: TGTGCCAGCAAGATGCTGGGGGCGAATGAGCAGTTCTTC
CDR3aa: CASKMLGANEQFF
abundance: NA
d_gene: NA
j_gene: TRBJ2-1
v_gene: TRBV12-3/TRBV12-4

CDR3nt: TGTGCCAGCAGTCGGACAGGGGGCGGCACTGAAGCTTTCTTT
CDR3aa: CASSRTGGGTEAFF
abundance: NA
d_gene: TRBD1
j_gene: TRBJ1-1
v_gene: TRBV6-5

CDR3nt: TGTGCCAGCAGCCCCCGAGGCCTAGGGGAGACCCAGTACTTC
CDR3aa: CASSPRGLGETQYF
abundance: NA
d_gene: NA
j_gene: TRBJ2-5
v_gene: TRBV7-2

CDR3nt: TGCGCCAGCAGTCGGGTAGGGAGTGAATATGGCTACACCTTC
CDR3aa: CASSRVGSEYGYTF
abundance: NA
d_gene: NA
j_gene: TRBJ1-2
v_gene: TRBV5-1

CDR3nt: TGTGCCAGCAGCCAAGTGGAAGTCGGGGCGGATGAGCAGTTCTTC
CDR3aa: CASSQVEVGADEQFF
abundance: NA
d_gene: NA
j_gene: TRBJ2-1
v_gene: TRBV4-2

CDR3nt: TGCGCCAGCAGCTCGGGACAGCCTTACAATGAGCAGTTCTTC
CDR3aa: CASSSGQPYNEQFF
abundance: NA
d_gene: TRBD1
j_gene: TRBJ2-1
v_gene: TRBV5-1

CDR3nt: TGTGCCAGCTCACCCGACAGTTCTAACTATGGCTACACCTTC
CDR3aa: CASSPDSSNYGYTF
abundance: NA
d_gene: NA
j_gene: TRBJ1-2
v_gene: TRBV18

CDR3nt: TGTGCCACCAGTGATTACAGGGGGCCTAACTATGGCTACACCTTC
CDR3aa: CATSDYRGPNYGYTF
abundance: NA
d_gene: TRBD1
j_gene: TRBJ1-2
v_gene: TRBV24-1

CDR3nt: TGTGCCACCAGCAGAGGAGGACAGGGAGGGGAAAAACTGTTTTTT
CDR3aa: CATSRGGQGGEKLFF
abundance: NA
d_gene: TRBD1
j_gene: TRBJ1-4
v_gene: TRBV15

CDR3nt: TGCAGCGTTTTCCAGACCCCGGAAGATACGCAGTATTTT
CDR3aa: CSVFQTPEDTQYF
abundance: NA
d_gene: NA
j_gene: TRBJ2-3
v_gene: TRBV29-1

CDR3nt: TGCGCCAGCAGCCTAGAGGGGTCCCCAGATACGCAGTATTTT
CDR3aa: CASSLEGSPDTQYF
abundance: NA
d_gene: NA
j_gene: TRBJ2-3
v_gene: TRBV5-1

CDR3nt: TGTGCCAGTAGTATAAGGGGCCTTGGGACGGTCCGCGCAGGCTACACCTTC
CDR3aa: CASSIRGLGTVRAGYTF
abundance: NA
d_gene: NA
j_gene: TRBJ1-2
v_gene: TRBV19

CDR3nt: TGCAGCGTCGGACTAGCGGGGAGCTCTGGGGCCAACGTCCTGACTTTC
CDR3aa: CSVGLAGSSGANVLTF
abundance: NA
d_gene: TRBD2
j_gene: TRBJ2-6
v_gene: TRBV29-1

CDR3nt: TGTGCCAGCAGCCAGACGGAATCTTCCTCCTACGAGCAGTACTTC
CDR3aa: CASSQTESSSYEQYF
abundance: NA
d_gene: NA
j_gene: TRBJ2-7
v_gene: TRBV4-2

CDR3nt: TGCGCCAGCAGCCCCTCGGGACAGGGCTACGGCTACACCTTC
CDR3aa: CASSPSGQGYGYTF
abundance: NA
d_gene: TRBD1
j_gene: TRBJ1-2
v_gene: TRBV4-1

CDR3nt: TGTGCCAGCAGCCAAGACACTGGTGTCTATGGCTACACCTTC
CDR3aa: CASSQDTGVYGYTF
abundance: NA
d_gene: NA
j_gene: TRBJ1-2
v_gene: TRBV14

CDR3nt: TGTGCCAGCAGTTTACTTCCGAATTCACCCCTCCACTTT
CDR3aa: CASSLLPNSPLHF
abundance: NA
d_gene: NA
j_gene: TRBJ1-6
v_gene: TRBV28

CDR3nt: TGTGCCAGCAGCCGAGGGGGGACAGGGTCGTATGGCTACACCTTC
CDR3aa: CASSRGGTGSYGYTF
abundance: NA
d_gene: TRBD1
j_gene: TRBJ1-2
v_gene: TRBV6-5